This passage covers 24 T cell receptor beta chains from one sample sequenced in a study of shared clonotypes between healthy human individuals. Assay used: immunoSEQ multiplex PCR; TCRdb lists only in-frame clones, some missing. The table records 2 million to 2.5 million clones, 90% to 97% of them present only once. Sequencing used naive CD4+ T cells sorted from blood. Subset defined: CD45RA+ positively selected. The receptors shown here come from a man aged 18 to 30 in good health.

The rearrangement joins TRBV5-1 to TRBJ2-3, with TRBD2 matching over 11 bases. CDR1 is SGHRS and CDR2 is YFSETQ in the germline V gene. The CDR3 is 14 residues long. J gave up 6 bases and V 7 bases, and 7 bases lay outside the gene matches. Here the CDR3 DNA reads TGCGCCAGCGGCAGGGGACTAGCGGTTGATACGCAGTATTTT. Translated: CASGRGLAVDTQYF.

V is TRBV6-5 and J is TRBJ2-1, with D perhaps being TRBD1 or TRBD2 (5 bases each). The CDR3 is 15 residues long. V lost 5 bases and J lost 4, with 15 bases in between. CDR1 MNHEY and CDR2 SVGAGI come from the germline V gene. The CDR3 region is CASSTGQTMYNEQFF. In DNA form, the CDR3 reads TGTGCCAGCAGTACGGGGCAGACGATGTACAATGAGCAGTTCTTC.

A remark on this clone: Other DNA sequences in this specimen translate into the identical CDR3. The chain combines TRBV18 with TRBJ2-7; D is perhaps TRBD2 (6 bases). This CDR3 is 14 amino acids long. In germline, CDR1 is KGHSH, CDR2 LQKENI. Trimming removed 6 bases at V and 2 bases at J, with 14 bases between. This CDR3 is CASSPGTGTYEQYF. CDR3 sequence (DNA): TGTGCCAGCTCTCCCGGGACTGGGACCTACGAGCAGTACTTC.

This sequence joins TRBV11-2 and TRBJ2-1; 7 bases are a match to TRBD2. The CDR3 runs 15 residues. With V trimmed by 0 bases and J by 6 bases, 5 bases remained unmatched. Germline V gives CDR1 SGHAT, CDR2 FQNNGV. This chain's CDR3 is CASSLDQVAGNEQFF. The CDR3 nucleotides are TGTGCCAGCAGCTTAGATCAGGTAGCGGGCAATGAGCAGTTCTTC.

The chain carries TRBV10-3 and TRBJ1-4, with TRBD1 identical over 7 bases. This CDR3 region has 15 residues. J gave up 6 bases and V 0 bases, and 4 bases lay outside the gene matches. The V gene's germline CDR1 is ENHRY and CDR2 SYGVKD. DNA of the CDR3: TGTGCCATCAGTGAGTCGAGGGGGCAGGATGAAAAACTGTTTTTT. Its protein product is CAISESRGQDEKLFF.

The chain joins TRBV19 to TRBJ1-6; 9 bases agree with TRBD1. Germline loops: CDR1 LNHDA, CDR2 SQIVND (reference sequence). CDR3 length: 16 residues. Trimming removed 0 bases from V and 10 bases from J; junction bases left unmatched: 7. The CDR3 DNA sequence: TGTGCCAGTAGTATAGACCGCGACAGGGGGGGATCACCCCTCCACTTT. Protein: CASSIDRDRGGSPLHF.

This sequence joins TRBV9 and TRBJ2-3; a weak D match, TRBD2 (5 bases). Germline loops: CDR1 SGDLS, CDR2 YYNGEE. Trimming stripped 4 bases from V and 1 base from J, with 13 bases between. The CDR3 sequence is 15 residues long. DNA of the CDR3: TGTGCCAGCAGCCCCAGGCGGGTAGGCACAGATACGCAGTATTTT. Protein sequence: CASSPRRVGTDTQYF.

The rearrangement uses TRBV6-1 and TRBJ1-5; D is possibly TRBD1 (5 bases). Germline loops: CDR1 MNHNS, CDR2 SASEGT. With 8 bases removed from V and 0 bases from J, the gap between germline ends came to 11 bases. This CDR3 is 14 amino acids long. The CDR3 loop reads CASAETVSNQPQHF. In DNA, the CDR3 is TGTGCCAGCGCGGAGACAGTTAGCAATCAGCCCCAGCATTTT.

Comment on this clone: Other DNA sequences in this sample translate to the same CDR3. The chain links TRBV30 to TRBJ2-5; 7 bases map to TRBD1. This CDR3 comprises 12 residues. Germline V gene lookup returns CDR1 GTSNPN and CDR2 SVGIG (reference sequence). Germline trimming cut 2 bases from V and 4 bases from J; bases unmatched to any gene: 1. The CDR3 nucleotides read TGTGCCTGGAGTTCAGGGGGAGAGACCCAGTACTTC. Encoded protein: CAWSSGGETQYF.

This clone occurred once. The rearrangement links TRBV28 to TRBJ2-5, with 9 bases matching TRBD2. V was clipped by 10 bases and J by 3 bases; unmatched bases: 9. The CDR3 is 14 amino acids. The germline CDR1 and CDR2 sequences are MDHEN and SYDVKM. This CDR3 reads CATSLAGGKETQYF. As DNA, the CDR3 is TGTGCCACCTCCCTGGCGGGGGGGAAAGAGACCCAGTACTTC.

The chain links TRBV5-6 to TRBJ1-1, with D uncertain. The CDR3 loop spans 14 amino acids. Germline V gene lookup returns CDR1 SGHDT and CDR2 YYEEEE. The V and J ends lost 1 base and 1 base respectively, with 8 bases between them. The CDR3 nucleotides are TGTGCCAGCAGCTTGTACGGGGAGAACACTGAAGCTTTCTTT. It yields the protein CASSLYGENTEAFF.

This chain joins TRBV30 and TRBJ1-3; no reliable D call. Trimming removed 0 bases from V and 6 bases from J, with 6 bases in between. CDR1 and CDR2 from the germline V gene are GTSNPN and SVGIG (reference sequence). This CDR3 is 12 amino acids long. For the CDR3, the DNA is TGTGCCTGGAGTGTAGTACAAAACACCATATATTTT. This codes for CAWSVVQNTIYF.

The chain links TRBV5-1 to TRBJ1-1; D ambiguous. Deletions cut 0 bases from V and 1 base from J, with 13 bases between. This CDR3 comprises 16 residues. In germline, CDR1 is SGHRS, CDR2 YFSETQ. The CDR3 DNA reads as TGCGCCAGCAGCTTGGCCGGCCTTCGGGGGAACACTGAAGCTTTCTTT. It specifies CASSLAGLRGNTEAFF.

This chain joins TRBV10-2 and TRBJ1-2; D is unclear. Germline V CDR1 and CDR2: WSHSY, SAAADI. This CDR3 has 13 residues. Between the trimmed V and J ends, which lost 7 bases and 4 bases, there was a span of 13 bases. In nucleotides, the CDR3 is TGCGCCAGCACTAAAGGCGAAATCTATGGCTACACCTTC. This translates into CASTKGEIYGYTF.

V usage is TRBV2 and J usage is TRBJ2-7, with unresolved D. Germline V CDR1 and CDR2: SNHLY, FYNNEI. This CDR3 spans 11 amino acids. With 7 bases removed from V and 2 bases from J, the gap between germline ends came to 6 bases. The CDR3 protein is CASTFAYEQYF. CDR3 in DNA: TGTGCCAGCACTTTTGCCTACGAGCAGTACTTC.

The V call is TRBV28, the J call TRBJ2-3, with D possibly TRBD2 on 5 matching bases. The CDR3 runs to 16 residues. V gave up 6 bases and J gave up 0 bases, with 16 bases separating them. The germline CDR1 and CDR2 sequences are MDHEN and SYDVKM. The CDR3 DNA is TGTGCCAGCAGCATAGGACTGACCGCTAGCACAGATACGCAGTATTTT. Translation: CASSIGLTASTDTQYF.

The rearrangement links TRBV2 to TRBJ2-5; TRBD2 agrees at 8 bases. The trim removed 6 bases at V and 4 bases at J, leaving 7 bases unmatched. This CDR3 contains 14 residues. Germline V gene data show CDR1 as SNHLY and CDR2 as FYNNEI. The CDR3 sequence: CASSQEAGGETQYF. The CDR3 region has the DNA TGTGCCAGCAGCCAGGAGGCGGGAGGAGAGACCCAGTACTTC.

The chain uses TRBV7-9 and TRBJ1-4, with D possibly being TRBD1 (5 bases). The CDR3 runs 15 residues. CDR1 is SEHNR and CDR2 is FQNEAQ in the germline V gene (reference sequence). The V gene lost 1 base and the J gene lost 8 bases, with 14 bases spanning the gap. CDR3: CASSLGGDWKEKLFF. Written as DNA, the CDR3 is TGTGCCAGCAGCTTAGGAGGGGACTGGAAGGAAAAACTGTTTTTT.

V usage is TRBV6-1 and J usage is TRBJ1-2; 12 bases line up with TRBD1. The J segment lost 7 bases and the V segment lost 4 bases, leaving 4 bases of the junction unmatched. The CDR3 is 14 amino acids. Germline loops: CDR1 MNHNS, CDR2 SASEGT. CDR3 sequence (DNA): TGTGCCAGCAGTGGGGGACAGGGGGCGGCTGGCTACACCTTC. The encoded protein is CASSGGQGAAGYTF.

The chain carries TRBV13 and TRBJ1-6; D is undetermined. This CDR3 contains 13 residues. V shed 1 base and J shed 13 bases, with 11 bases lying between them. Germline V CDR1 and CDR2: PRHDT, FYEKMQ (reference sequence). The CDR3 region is CASSLVGLTPLHF. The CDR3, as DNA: TGTGCCAGCAGCTTAGTGGGCCTTACCCCCCTCCACTTT.

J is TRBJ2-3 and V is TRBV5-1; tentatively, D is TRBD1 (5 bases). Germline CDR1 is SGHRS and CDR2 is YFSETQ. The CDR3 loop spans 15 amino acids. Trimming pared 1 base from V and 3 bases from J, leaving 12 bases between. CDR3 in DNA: TGCGCCAGCAGCTTGAAAGGGGCCTCGACAGATACGCAGTATTTT. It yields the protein CASSLKGASTDTQYF.

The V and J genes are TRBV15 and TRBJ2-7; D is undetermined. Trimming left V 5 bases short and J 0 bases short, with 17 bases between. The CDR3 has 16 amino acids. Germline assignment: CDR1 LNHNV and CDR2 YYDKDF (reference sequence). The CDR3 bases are TGTGCCACCAGCGGATCCCCTAACTTCGGCTCCTACGAGCAGTACTTC. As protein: CATSGSPNFGSYEQYF.

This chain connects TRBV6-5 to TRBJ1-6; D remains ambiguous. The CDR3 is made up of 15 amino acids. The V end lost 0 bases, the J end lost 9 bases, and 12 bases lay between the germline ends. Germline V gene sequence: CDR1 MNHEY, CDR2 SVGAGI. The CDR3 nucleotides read TGTGCCAGCAGTTACTCTGGACGGACCATTTCACCCCTCCACTTT. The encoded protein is CASSYSGRTISPLHF.

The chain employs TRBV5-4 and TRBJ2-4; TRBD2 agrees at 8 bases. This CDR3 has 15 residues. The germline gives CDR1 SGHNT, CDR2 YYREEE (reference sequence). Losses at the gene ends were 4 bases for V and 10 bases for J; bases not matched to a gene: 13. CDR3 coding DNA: TGTGCCAGCAGCCCACCGGGACTAGAAAAGGGGATTCAGTACTTC. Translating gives CASSPPGLEKGIQYF.